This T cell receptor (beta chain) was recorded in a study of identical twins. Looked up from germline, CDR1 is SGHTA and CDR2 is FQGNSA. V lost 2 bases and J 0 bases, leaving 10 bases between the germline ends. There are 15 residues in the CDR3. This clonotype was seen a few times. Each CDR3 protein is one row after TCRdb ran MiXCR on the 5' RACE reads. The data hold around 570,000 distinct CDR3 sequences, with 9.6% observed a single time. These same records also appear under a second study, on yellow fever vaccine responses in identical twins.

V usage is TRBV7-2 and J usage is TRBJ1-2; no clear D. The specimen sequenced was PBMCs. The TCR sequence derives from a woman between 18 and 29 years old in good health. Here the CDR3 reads CASSLRHIPNYGYTF. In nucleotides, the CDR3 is TGTGCCAGCAGCTTAAGACATATACCTAACTATGGCTACACCTTC.